What follows are 20 T cell receptor beta chains derived from one specimen sequenced in a study of cytomegalovirus exposure and HLA in healthy donors listed by TCRdb under 2017. Libraries were prepared through the immunoSEQ multiplex PCR assay. A mixture of 60 forward primers for TCR Vbeta segments and 13 reverse primers for TCR Jbeta segments was used in the multiplex PCR. Drawn from immuneACCESS, this table holds only the in-frame rearrangements with V and J called that TCRdb kept. Clones are partly lost; checked studies trace under half to an unresolved V gene and leave the rest unexplained. This sample gives about 140,000 clones in total; around 70% of them show up just once. The biggest ten clones account for 1.5% to 2% of the sample. The sample comprised PBMCs. The receptors derive from a woman younger than 45 in good health and CMV-seronegative.

The gene calls are TRBV5-1 and TRBJ2-2; D remains ambiguous. V gave up 4 bases and J gave up 2 bases, with 3 bases separating them. CDR1 and CDR2 from the germline V gene are SGHRS and YFSETQ. The CDR3 runs 12 residues. DNA of the CDR3: TGCGCCAGCAGCAGCAACACCGGGGAGCTGTTTTTT. This codes for CASSSNTGELFF.

J is TRBJ1-2 and V is TRBV5-4; 10 nucleotides match TRBD1. Looked up from germline, CDR1 is SGHNT and CDR2 is YYREEE (reference sequence). Trimming at V came to 2 bases and at J to 4 bases, leaving 5 bases not matched to a gene. This CDR3 contains 15 residues. CDR3 loop: CASSFPGQGIYGYTF. In nucleotides, the CDR3 is TGTGCCAGCAGCTTTCCGGGACAGGGGATCTATGGCTACACCTTC. Full variable domain (remainder filled in from reference TRBV5-4 and TRBJ1-2): ETGVTQSPTHLIKTRGQQVTLRCSSQSGHNTVSWYQQALGQGPQFIFQYYREEENGRGNFPPRFSGLQFPNYSSELNVNALELDDSALYLCASSFPGQGIYGYTFGSGTRLTVV.

V gene TRBV9 combines with J gene TRBJ1-5; D remains unclear. Trimming pared 3 bases from V and 9 bases from J, leaving 13 bases between. This CDR3 region has 13 residues. Germline V lookup: CDR1 SGDLS, CDR2 YYNGEE. For the CDR3, the DNA is TGTGCCAGCAGCGCCGAGGCCGATCTGCCCCAGCATTTT. As protein: CASSAEADLPQHF.

Points on this clone: A read error may account for a junction end that differs from germline. The CDR3 coding sequence is TGTTCCAGCAGCCCGACAGGGTGTGGCTACACCTTC. Translating gives CSSSPTGCGYTF. The genes are TRBV7-9 and TRBJ1-2, with 7 nucleotides matching TRBD1. CDR1 and CDR2 from the germline V gene are SEHNR and FQNEAQ (reference sequence). CDR3 length: 12 amino acids.

In this sample, this clone turned up a few times. This chain links TRBV19 with TRBJ1-2, with a weak D call TRBD1 (6 bases). V lost 3 bases and J 8 bases, leaving 22 bases between the germline ends. Germline V CDR1 and CDR2: LNHDA, SQIVND (reference sequence). The CDR3 contains 16 residues. The CDR3 reads CASSMAMGQINGGYTF. As DNA, the CDR3 is TGTGCCAGTAGTATGGCCATGGGACAAATCAACGGAGGCTACACCTTC.

This chain joins TRBV27 and TRBJ2-3; D call uncertain. Germline V CDR1 and CDR2: MNHEY, SMNVEV (reference sequence). V lost 0 bases, J lost 2 bases, and 12 bases lay in between. This CDR3 is 16 amino acids long. The CDR3 sequence is CASSLSLHFSTDTQYF. The CDR3 region has the DNA TGTGCCAGCAGTTTATCTTTACATTTCTCCACAGATACGCAGTATTTT.

Remarks on this clone: The junction differs from germline at one of its ends, possibly a read error. The chain employs TRBV7-9 and TRBJ1-6; D unclear. This CDR3 has 15 amino acids. Germline CDR1 reads SEHNR; CDR2 reads FQNEAQ (reference sequence). The CDR3 is CASSLQSLEDSPLPF. The CDR3 DNA follows: TGTGCCAGCAGCTTACAGAGTTTAGAGGATTCACCCCTCCCCTTT.

The gene calls are TRBV7-9 and TRBJ1-2; 8 nucleotides agree with TRBD1. The CDR3 extends over 16 amino acids. Trimming cost V 5 bases and J 2 bases; bases outside gene matches: 10. Germline V gene lookup returns CDR1 SEHNR and CDR2 FQNEAQ (reference sequence). The CDR3 is CASSKRRQGQNYGYTF. The CDR3 DNA reads TGTGCCAGCAGCAAGCGACGACAGGGGCAAAACTATGGCTACACCTTC.

There are a few counts of this clone. V gene TRBV27 combines with J gene TRBJ2-3; D possibly corresponds to TRBD1 (5 bases). The CDR3 has 15 amino acids. V was cut by 4 bases and J by 1 base, with 12 bases left in between. Germline values: CDR1 MNHEY, CDR2 SMNVEV (reference sequence). The CDR3 coding sequence is TGTGCCAGCAGTTCCTATATGACAGGCACAGATACGCAGTATTTT. Translated, it gives CASSSYMTGTDTQYF.

This chain uses TRBV7-9 with TRBJ2-3, with D unclear. Germline CDR1 and CDR2: SEHNR and FQNEAQ (reference sequence). This CDR3 region has 13 residues. V was trimmed by 5 bases and J by 0 bases, leaving 6 bases between them. CDR3 residues: CASSIPSTDTQYF. Written as DNA, the CDR3 is TGTGCCAGCAGCATCCCTAGCACAGATACGCAGTATTTT.

V is TRBV19 and J is TRBJ2-2, with 9 bases fitting TRBD1. The CDR3 totals 15 residues. Trimming at V came to 3 bases and at J to 6 bases, leaving 5 bases not matched to a gene. Looked up from germline, CDR1 is LNHDA and CDR2 is SQIVND (reference sequence). In DNA, the CDR3 is TGTGCCAGTAGTATGGGGGACAGGGTTTCCGGGGAGCTGTTTTTT. Residues: CASSMGDRVSGELFF.

The chain uses TRBV19 and TRBJ1-2; 7 bases are shared with TRBD1. CDR3 size: 15 residues. V trimming: 5 bases; J trimming: 6 bases; junction bases outside the gene matches: 12. Germline V lookup: CDR1 LNHDA, CDR2 SQIVND (reference sequence). The CDR3 DNA reads as TGTGCCAGTAGTCTTACTAACGACAGGGTTGATGGCTACACCTTC. This gives the protein CASSLTNDRVDGYTF.

In DNA, the CDR3 is TGTGCCAGCAGTGACTCGAGAACTACTTACAATGAGCAGTTCTTC. Translating gives CASSDSRTTYNEQFF. This chain uses TRBV6-4 with TRBJ2-1; D not certain. The CDR3 consists of 15 residues. Trimming cost V 0 bases and J 4 bases, with 10 bases left between them. The germline V gene encodes CDR1 MRHNA and CDR2 SNTAGT.

The CDR3 bases are TGTGCCAGTAGTTCCATAGACAGGGGCACAGATACGCAGTATTTT. This encodes CASSSIDRGTDTQYF. The chain has TRBV19 and TRBJ2-3, with 7 bases fitting TRBD1. The CDR3 runs 15 residues. V lost 5 bases to trimming and J lost 1 base; unmatched junction nucleotides: 6. Germline V gene sequence: CDR1 LNHDA, CDR2 SQIVND (reference sequence). Full variable domain (rest looked up from reference TRBV19 and TRBJ2-3): DGGITQSPKYLFRKEGQNVTLSCEQNLNHDAMYWYRQDPGQGLRLIYYSQIVNDFQKGDIAEGYSVSREKKESFPLTVTSAQKNPTAFYLCASSSIDRGTDTQYFGPGTRLTVL.

This clone turned up a few times. This chain uses TRBV2 with TRBJ2-7; D perhaps matches TRBD1 (5 bases). CDR1 is SNHLY, CDR2 FYNNEI, per germline. The CDR3 is 14 residues long. The germline V and J ends were trimmed by 1 base and 3 bases, with 10 bases remaining between them. The CDR3 is CASSEGQGYYEQYF. The CDR3, as DNA: TGTGCCAGCAGTGAAGGCCAGGGATACTACGAGCAGTACTTC.

The sample holds one count of this clone. This chain links TRBV28 with TRBJ2-7; 10 bases are a match to TRBD2. Per germline, CDR1 MDHEN and CDR2 SYDVKM. V trimming: 5 bases; J trimming: 3 bases; junction bases outside the gene matches: 16. CDR3 length equals 18 residues. CDR3 region: CASSAGLASLAGDYEQYV. Here the CDR3 DNA reads TGTGCCAGCAGTGCCGGTCTAGCCTCCCTAGCGGGGGACTACGAGCAGTACGTC.

The gene calls are TRBV7-2 and TRBJ2-1, with D perhaps TRBD2 (6 bases). The CDR3 extends over 14 amino acids. The germline gives CDR1 SGHTA, CDR2 FQGNSA. The V end was cut by 5 bases, the J end by 4 bases, with 12 bases between. CDR3 residues: CASSPSTSYNEQFF. The CDR3 DNA is TGTGCCAGCAGCCCGTCGACTAGTTACAATGAGCAGTTCTTC.

This rearrangement joins TRBV5-1 to TRBJ2-7, with D perhaps matching TRBD1 (7 bases). The CDR3 consists of 13 residues. Trimming stripped 2 bases from V and 7 bases from J, with 13 bases between. Germline CDR1 is SGHRS and CDR2 is YFSETQ. CDR3 coding DNA: TGCGCCAGCAGCTTTGACAGGGCGGGGGAGCAGTACTTC. This gives the protein CASSFDRAGEQYF. The complete variable domain, with remaining parts taken from reference TRBV5-1 and TRBJ2-7, reads KAGVTQTPRYLIKTRGQQVTLSCSPISGHRSVSWYQQTPGQGLQFLFEYFSETQRNKGNFPGRFSGRQFSNSRSEMNVSTLELGDSALYLCASSFDRAGEQYFGPGTRLTVT.

This clone turned up a few times. V and J are TRBV2 and TRBJ1-3, with 7 positions matching TRBD1. Germline V gene data show CDR1 as SNHLY and CDR2 as FYNNEI. J lost 3 bases, V lost 7 bases, and 3 bases had no gene match. The CDR3 contains 13 residues. CDR3 sequence (DNA): TGTGCCAGCAAAGACAGGGTTGGAAACACCATATATTTT. This sequence encodes CASKDRVGNTIYF.

This clone was counted only a few times. The rearrangement links TRBV7-2 to TRBJ2-3, with 10 nucleotides matching TRBD2. This CDR3 comprises 17 residues. Per germline, CDR1 SGHTA and CDR2 FQGNSA. V lost 1 base to trimming and J lost 1 base; unmatched junction nucleotides: 5. CDR3 in amino acids: CASSLEGLAFGTDTQYF. As DNA, the CDR3 is TGTGCCAGCAGCTTAGAGGGACTAGCGTTTGGCACAGATACGCAGTATTTT. Supplemented by reference TRBV7-2 and TRBJ2-3, the full variable domain reads GAGVSQSPSNKVTEKGKDVELRCDPISGHTALYWYRQSLGQGLEFLIYFQGNSAPDKSGLPSDRFSAERTGGSVSTLTIQRTQQEDSAVYLCASSLEGLAFGTDTQYFGPGTRLTVL.